These T cell receptor beta chains were read from a single sample in a study of blood T cell repertoires in COVID-19. TCRdb's table, derived via immunoSEQ multiplex PCR, lists solely in-frame clones and lacks some. The table has tens of thousands of clones, about 90% seen once. Source material: peripheral blood. These receptors were collected from a man aged 50 or older with COVID-19, enrolled during active disease. The CDR3 runs from the conserved cysteine through the conserved F or W. A D gene is named only where the DNA matches it firmly. Rows may omit the clone size; those that give it use once, few, many or a size class.

>-|TRBV6-1|TRBJ1-2|-
TGTGCCAGCAGTGATGGGCAGCCGAGCTATGGCTACACCTTC
CASSDGQPSYGYTF
>TRBD2|TRBV18|TRBJ2-3|-
TGTGCCAGCCGAACTAGCGTTGGAGATACGCAGTATTTT
CASRTSVGDTQYF
>TRBD2|TRBV10-2|TRBJ2-2|-
TGCGCCAGCAGTCACGCTACTAGCGGGGGGCCGAACACCGGGGAGCTGTTTTTT
CASSHATSGGPNTGELFF
>TRBD2|TRBV7-6|TRBJ2-2|few
TGTGCCAGCAGCGCGAGACTAGCGGGGGCCACCGGGGAGCTGTTTTTT
CASSARLAGATGELFF
>-|TRBV7-8|TRBJ2-7|-
TGTGCCAGCAGCTTATATTCCCAGGGGCAGCCAATGGTATACTTC
CASSLYSQGQPMVYF
>-|TRBV7-2|TRBJ2-7|-
TGTGCCAGCAGCTTCGGGGGTTGGGAGCAGTACTTC
CASSFGGWEQYF
>-|TRBV5-6|TRBJ1-2|-
TGTGCCAGCAGCCTTATAAATCTTAACTATGGCTACACCTTC
CASSLINLNYGYTF
>-|TRBV10-3|TRBJ1-2|-
TGTGCCATCAGTTACGACGGCGGGCCTTATGGCTACACCTTC
CAISYDGGPYGYTF
>-|TRBV7-8|TRBJ2-2|once
TGTGCCAGCAGCTTAGTGGGGGGAACGAACACCGGGGAGCTGTTTTTT
CASSLVGGTNTGELFF
>TRBD2|TRBV7-6|TRBJ2-2|-
TGTGCCAGCAGCGCAATGACTAGCGCGAACACCGGGGAGCTGTTTTTT
CASSAMTSANTGELFF
>-|TRBV12-3/TRBV12-4|TRBJ2-1|-
TGTGCCAGCAGTTCGGACACTAATGAGCAGTTCTTC
CASSSDTNEQFF
>TRBD2|TRBV18|TRBJ2-3|-
TGTGCCAGCTCACCATTGGGACTAGAGATGAGTACGCAGTATTTT
CASSPLGLEMSTQYF
>TRBD1|TRBV9|TRBJ2-2|-
TGTGCCAGCAGCGAGGGACAGGGGATGGGCGGGGAGCTGTTTTTT
CASSEGQGMGGELFF
>-|TRBV19|TRBJ1-2|-
TGTGCCAGTAGTAATCGGCAGGGTTACTATGGCTACACCTTC
CASSNRQGYYGYTF
>-|TRBV6-2/TRBV6-3|TRBJ1-5|-
TGTGCCAGCAGTTACTCGAGTATTACAGAGACAAATCAGCCCCAGCATTTT
CASSYSSITETNQPQHF
>-|TRBV10-3|TRBJ1-3|-
TGTGCCATCAGTGAGTCTCCGGGTGCTGGAAACACCATATATTTT
CAISESPGAGNTIYF
>TRBD1|TRBV6-2/TRBV6-3|TRBJ1-2|once
TGTGCCAGCAGTTACCTCGGACAGGGGGCGGTCTACACCTTC
CASSYLGQGAVYTF